A single sample gave rise to the 19 T cell receptor beta chains below, sequenced in a study of cytomegalovirus exposure and HLA in healthy donors (dated 2017 in TCRdb). Library preparation used the immunoSEQ multiplex PCR assay. The multiplex PCR relied on a mix of 60 forward primers for TCR Vbeta segments and 13 reverse primers for TCR Jbeta segments. TCRdb obtained this table from immuneACCESS and retained in-frame rearrangements with V and J assigned. These tables miss some clones; where compared with another copy, unresolved V genes account for less than half of the shortfall, and the remainder is unexplained. The sample table records about 85,000 clones; roughly 80% of these occur just once. The ten top clones hold roughly 1.9% of the sample. Sample: PBMCs. Receptors were obtained from a boy aged 10-17 years in good health and CMV-seronegative.

This clone came up a few times. V and J are TRBV28 and TRBJ1-5; D not certain. Germline-derived CDR1 and CDR2 are MDHEN and SYDVKM. Trimming removed 7 bases at V and 4 bases at J, with 17 bases between. This CDR3 has 15 amino acids. The CDR3 sequence is CASTKALSGNQPQHF. The CDR3 nucleotides read TGTGCCAGCACCAAGGCACTTTCGGGGAATCAGCCCCAGCATTTT.

The rearrangement uses TRBV6-5 and TRBJ1-1; 9 bases align to TRBD1. Germline-derived CDR1 and CDR2 are MNHEY and SVGAGI. With 5 bases clipped from V and 3 bases from J, the junction kept 4 bases outside the gene matches. The CDR3 spans 14 residues. CDR3 region: CASSMTGGYTEAFF. The CDR3 nucleotides read TGTGCCAGCAGTATGACAGGGGGGTACACTGAAGCTTTCTTT.

The chain carries TRBV29-1 and TRBJ2-7; 11 nucleotides align to TRBD1. The germline V gene encodes CDR1 SQVTM and CDR2 ANQGSEA. The V gene end was trimmed by 6 bases and the J gene end by 4 bases; junction bases not matched to a gene: 2. This CDR3 is built from 12 residues. CDR3 loop: CSVRDRGYEQYF. CDR3 DNA: TGCAGCGTACGGGACAGGGGGTACGAGCAGTACTTC.

This clone was seen once. The chain is built from TRBV2 and TRBJ2-1; D is possibly TRBD2 (6 bases). Germline V gene lookup returns CDR1 SNHLY and CDR2 FYNNEI. This CDR3 spans 15 amino acids. The V end lost 1 base, the J end lost 7 bases, and 14 bases lay between the germline ends. The CDR3 DNA reads as TGTGCCAGCAGTGAAGGGGTGCGGGATCGGAATGAGCAGTTCTTC. Protein product: CASSEGVRDRNEQFF. Full variable domain (outside the CDR3, taken from reference TRBV2 and TRBJ2-1): EPEVTQTPSHQVTQMGQEVILRCVPISNHLYFYWYRQILGQKVEFLVSFYNNEISEKSEIFDDQFSVERPDGSNFTLKIRSTKLEDSAMYFCASSEGVRDRNEQFFGPGTRLTVL.

This chain uses TRBV28 with TRBJ1-2; D is perhaps TRBD1 (6 bases). The germline V gene encodes CDR1 MDHEN and CDR2 SYDVKM. The CDR3 has 11 amino acids. Deletions cut 7 bases from V and 8 bases from J, with 11 bases between. CDR3: CASNKGDGYTF. The CDR3 DNA sequence: TGTGCCAGCAATAAGGGGGACGGCTACACCTTC.

The rearrangement joins TRBV28 to TRBJ2-2; 7 bases match TRBD1. CDR1 MDHEN and CDR2 SYDVKM come from the germline V gene. This CDR3 region has 14 residues. J gave up 5 bases and V 10 bases, and 10 bases lay outside the gene matches. The DNA for the CDR3 is TGTGCCATTACGAAGGGGGCGTCTACCGGGGAGCTGTTTTTT. Encoded protein: CAITKGASTGELFF.

The chain carries TRBV30 and TRBJ2-7; the match to TRBD1 covers 10 bases. V shed 7 bases and J 5 bases; nucleotides not matched to a gene: 8. The CDR3 has 13 amino acids. Germline values: CDR1 GTSNPN, CDR2 SVGIG (reference sequence). The CDR3 DNA reads TGTGCCTCATCCGGGACAGGGGTCCACGAGCAGTACTTC. Its translation: CASSGTGVHEQYF.

The CDR3 loop is CASSAPGTRGETQYF. CDR3 DNA: TGTGCCAGCAGCGCTCCCGGGACAAGGGGGGAGACCCAGTACTTC. This sequence joins TRBV13 and TRBJ2-5; D might be TRBD1 (6 bases). This CDR3 has 15 amino acids. Germline V gene lookup returns CDR1 PRHDT and CDR2 FYEKMQ (reference sequence). V was pared by 5 bases and J by 5 bases, with 18 bases between.

The chain recombines TRBV10-3 with TRBJ2-3, with D possibly TRBD1 on 7 matching bases. Trimming left V 7 bases short and J 1 base short, with 18 bases between. The CDR3 extends over 16 amino acids. CDR1 is ENHRY and CDR2 is SYGVKD in the germline V gene. The CDR3 here is CAINTGEDDGTDTQYF. In DNA, the CDR3 is TGTGCCATCAATACAGGGGAGGATGACGGCACAGATACGCAGTATTTT.

This clone was counted a single time. The genes are TRBV29-1 and TRBJ2-4, with 8 nucleotides matching TRBD2. V lost 6 bases, J lost 3 bases, and 10 bases stayed unmatched. Germline V gives CDR1 SQVTM, CDR2 ANQGSEA. The CDR3 is made up of 15 amino acids. In DNA, the CDR3 is TGCAGCGTCTACCGGGGGGGGAGGGGCAAAAACATTCAGTACTTC. Translation: CSVYRGGRGKNIQYF.

This CDR3 reads CASRGTGLGGYTF. Here the CDR3 DNA reads TGTGCCAGCAGAGGGACAGGGCTGGGAGGCTACACCTTC. The chain combines TRBV2 with TRBJ1-2; 9 nucleotides match TRBD1. The CDR3 covers 13 residues. Germline V gives CDR1 SNHLY, CDR2 FYNNEI. The junction had 7 bases not matched to a gene; V was cut back by 6 bases and J by 8 bases.

In this sample, this clone turned up a few times. The CDR3 coding sequence is TGTGCCAGTAGTACAAGACAGGGGGCTAACTATGGCTACACCTTC. It encodes CASSTRQGANYGYTF. The rearrangement uses TRBV19 and TRBJ1-2; 9 nucleotides match TRBD1. The CDR3 has 15 residues. The J segment lost 0 bases and the V segment lost 4 bases, leaving 3 bases of the junction unmatched. Germline CDR1 reads LNHDA; CDR2 reads SQIVND (reference sequence). Supplemented by reference TRBV19 and TRBJ1-2, the full variable domain reads DGGITQSPKYLFRKEGQNVTLSCEQNLNHDAMYWYRQDPGQGLRLIYYSQIVNDFQKGDIAEGYSVSREKKESFPLTVTSAQKNPTAFYLCASSTRQGANYGYTFGSGTRLTVV.

As to this clone: The junction and the germline gene differ at one end; a read error may be behind it. The genes are TRBV5-4 and TRBJ2-1, with 7 bases fitting TRBD2. From germline, CDR1 is SGHNT and CDR2 YYREEE (reference sequence). This CDR3 has 15 amino acids. CDR3 sequence: CASSFPSGQYNERFF. The CDR3 nucleotides read TGTGCCAGCAGCTTCCCTAGCGGCCAGTACAATGAGCGGTTCTTC.

This clone appeared a single time. V gene TRBV25-1 combines with J gene TRBJ1-1; D is undetermined. This CDR3 region has 14 residues. The germline V gene has CDR1 MGHDK and CDR2 SYGVNS. Trimming shortened V by 4 bases and J by 0 bases, and 9 bases separated the two germline ends. The CDR3 loop reads CASSGLGLNTEAFF. The DNA for the CDR3 is TGTGCCAGCAGTGGCCTAGGTTTGAACACTGAAGCTTTCTTT.

The chain couples TRBV10-1 to TRBJ1-2; D ambiguous. Germline V CDR1 and CDR2: WNHNN, SYGVQD (reference sequence). The CDR3 covers 15 residues. V lost 3 bases, J lost 9 bases, and 20 bases lay in between. The CDR3 spells CASSDSFRPMESYTF. The CDR3 DNA sequence: TGCGCCAGCAGTGACTCATTCCGGCCTATGGAGAGCTACACCTTC.

DNA for the CDR3: TGCGCCAGCAGCCAAGGGGAACAGGTCTACGAGCAGTACTTC. Its protein is CASSQGEQVYEQYF. The rearrangement joins TRBV4-1 to TRBJ2-7, with a possible D match to TRBD1 (5 bases). Germline V gene lookup returns CDR1 MGHRA and CDR2 YSYEKL. V lost 1 base and J 3 bases, leaving 10 bases between the germline ends. CDR3 length equals 14 residues.

The chain combines TRBV30 with TRBJ2-3; possibly TRBD2 for D (6 bases). Germline assignment: CDR1 GTSNPN and CDR2 SVGIG (reference sequence). The CDR3 has 15 residues. The V gene lost 3 bases and the J gene lost 0 bases, with 13 bases spanning the gap. CDR3 loop: CAWSESGLSTDTQYF. CDR3 coding DNA: TGTGCCTGGAGCGAGAGCGGGCTTAGCACAGATACGCAGTATTTT. Together with reference TRBV30 and TRBJ2-3, the CDR3 gives the full variable domain: SQTIHQWPATLVQPVGSPLSLECTVEGTSNPNLYWYRQAAGRGLQLLFYSVGIGQISSEVPQNLSASRPQDRQFILSSKKLLLSDSGFYLCAWSESGLSTDTQYFGPGTRLTVL.

This clone appeared a single time. The chain carries TRBV30 and TRBJ1-5; the D gene is possibly TRBD1 (5 bases). Germline CDR1 is GTSNPN and CDR2 is SVGIG (reference sequence). The V end lost 0 bases, the J end lost 4 bases, and 19 bases lay between the germline ends. This CDR3 is built from 17 residues. As DNA, the CDR3 is TGTGCCTGGAGTGTACTTTCGGGCAGGGCTGCGAATCAGCCCCAGCATTTT. Translated: CAWSVLSGRAANQPQHF.

This clone was picked up a small number of times. The chain is built from TRBV2 and TRBJ1-1, with 12 bases that match TRBD1. CDR1 SNHLY and CDR2 FYNNEI come from the germline V gene. Trimming took 7 bases from V and 5 from J; bases not matched to a gene: 14. CDR3 size: 17 residues. CDR3 nucleotides: TGTGCCAGCACCTTACTAGGGACAGGGGGCCGCAGGACTGAAGCTTTCTTT. Its protein product is CASTLLGTGGRRTEAFF.